This T cell receptor (beta chain) stems from a study of spatial heterogeneity in lung cancer. Trimming removed 0 bases from V and 3 bases from J, with 9 bases in between. The CDR3 consists of 14 residues. CDR1 and CDR2 (germline): LGHNA, YSLEER. Time point denoted: blood at routine non-recurrence follow-up after resection. Whole RNA, which was extracted from tumor, nontumor lung tissue or frozen PBMC, was sequenced without any cell sorting. The sample holds a few counts of this clonotype. Using its own MiXCR run on the 5' RACE reads, TCRdb lists one record per CDR3 protein. The sample holds 45,000 to 55,000 distinct CDR3 sequences; 12% are singletons and the top ten take approximately 30%.

The rearrangement joins TRBV4-3 to TRBJ2-7, with D unclear. Specimen: PBMCs, collected at follow-up. The source of this sequence is a male donor with early-stage non-small cell lung cancer. The CDR3 DNA reads TGCGCCAGCAGCCAAGATATGGCAGGCTACGAGCAGTACTTC. Translation: CASSQDMAGYEQYF.